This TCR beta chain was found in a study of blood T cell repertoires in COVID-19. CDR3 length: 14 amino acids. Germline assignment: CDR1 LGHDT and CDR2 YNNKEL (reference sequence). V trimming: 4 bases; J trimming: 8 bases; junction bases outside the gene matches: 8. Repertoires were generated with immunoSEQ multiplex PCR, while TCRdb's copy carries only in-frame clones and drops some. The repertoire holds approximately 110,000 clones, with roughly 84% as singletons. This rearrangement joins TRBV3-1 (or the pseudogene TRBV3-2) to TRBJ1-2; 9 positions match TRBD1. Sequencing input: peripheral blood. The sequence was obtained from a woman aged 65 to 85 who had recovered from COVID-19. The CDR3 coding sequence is TGTGCCAGCAGCCCACGGACAGGGGAGGTAGGCTACACCTTC. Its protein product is CASSPRTGEVGYTF.